These T cell receptor beta chains were read from a single sample in a study of control samples from healthy donors and cancer patients. The repertoire was sequenced with immunoSEQ multiplex PCR; TCRdb's copy has only in-frame clones and lacks some. Among tens of thousands of clones listed, about 82% were seen once. Sample: blood. The receptor set was obtained from a man aged 35 to 55 in good health. Each CDR3 is given without its conserved first and last residue. The D gene is left open where the match is weak.

d_gene,len,v_gene,CDR3aa
-,13,TRBV30,AWSVREGVGQPQH
-,11,TRBV2,ASRAQGGQTQY
TRBD1,12,TRBV7-2,ASSLGDRDNEQF
-,12,TRBV6-5,ASKGLWVSDTQY
TRBD1,14,TRBV6-1,ASSEVTGTGRETQY
TRBD1,13,TRBV10-3,AISARTGVNTEAF
-,14,TRBV5-6,ASSFLKLMNTGELF
-,12,TRBV2,ASSSQARDYEQY
TRBD2,14,TRBV19,ASIPRGTSGTGELF
-,13,TRBV5-1,ASSPQTERQETQY
-,12,TRBV5-4,ASSLIDSYNEQF
TRBD2,12,TRBV6-5,ASSPSGGQYEQY